These 26 T cell receptor beta chains came from one sample sequenced in a study of beta chain features in type 1 diabetes. Investigators reverse transcribed all isolated RNA, so they sequenced expressed TCRB transcripts. TCRdb's copy holds only in-frame clones and misses some; the assay was immunoSEQ multiplex PCR. The sample shows around 260,000 clones, around 21% of them seen only once. Findings of the study overall: In all four CD4+ subsets, TCRB CDR3 length was significantly, moderately reduced in type 1 diabetes.

No antigen is known for these receptors. The sequenced sample was naive CD4+ T cells from blood. The receptor set was obtained from a woman in her forties with type 1 diabetes.

V usage is TRBV7-9 and J usage is TRBJ2-1; 10 bases align to TRBD2. Germline CDR1 and CDR2: SEHNR and FQNEAQ (reference sequence). This CDR3 is 15 amino acids long. The V gene end was trimmed by 4 bases and the J gene end by 8 bases; junction bases not matched to a gene: 8. For the CDR3, the DNA is TGTGCCAGCAGCTCTATTAGCGGGAGGTCCTATGAGCAGTTCTTC. Its translation: CASSSISGRSYEQFF.

This chain joins TRBV5-4 and TRBJ1-1, with D perhaps TRBD1 (5 bases). The CDR3 is 14 residues long. Germline CDR1 reads SGHNT; CDR2 reads YYREEE (reference sequence). The ends were cut back, 4 bases at V and 0 bases at J, with 10 bases in the middle. This CDR3 reads CASSVTAMNTEAFF. CDR3 DNA: TGTGCCAGCAGCGTGACAGCCATGAACACTGAAGCTTTCTTT.

This clone showed up just a few times. The chain links TRBV4-3 to TRBJ2-7; 7 nucleotides align to TRBD2. Germline CDR1 and CDR2: LGHNA and YSLEER. The CDR3 sequence is 14 residues long. With 4 bases clipped from V and 5 bases from J, the junction kept 8 bases outside the gene matches. In DNA form, the CDR3 reads TGCGCCAGCAGCCCGGGGGAGGGTGGGGACGAGCAGTACTTC. It is translated as CASSPGEGGDEQYF.

The CDR3 protein is CASSLYDREAFF. The CDR3, as DNA: TGTGCCAGCAGCTTGTATGACAGGGAAGCTTTCTTT. The chain has TRBV5-8 and TRBJ1-1, with D possibly matching TRBD1 (6 bases). Germline V gives CDR1 SGHTS, CDR2 YDEGEE. Between the trimmed V and J ends, which lost 1 base and 8 bases, there was a span of 9 bases. The CDR3 is made up of 12 amino acids.

This chain uses TRBV28 with TRBJ1-4, with D possibly matching TRBD1 (5 bases). The CDR3 loop spans 11 amino acids. Germline-derived CDR1 and CDR2 are MDHEN and SYDVKM. V was clipped by 3 bases and J by 15 bases, with 11 bases between them. The CDR3 loop reads CASSLRGTLFF. The CDR3 DNA follows: TGTGCCAGCAGTTTGCGGGGGACTTTGTTTTTT. The variable domain in full, completed from reference TRBV28 and TRBJ1-4, reads DVKVTQSSRYLVKRTGEKVFLECVQDMDHENMFWYRQDPGLGLRLIYFSYDVKMKEKGDIPEGYSVSREKKERFSLILESASTNQTSMYLCASSLRGTLFFGSGTQLSVL.

The chain has TRBV5-4 and TRBJ2-3; 8 nucleotides line up with TRBD2. The trim removed 2 bases at V and 3 bases at J, leaving 2 bases unmatched. CDR1 is SGHNT, CDR2 YYREEE, per germline (reference sequence). The CDR3 contains 14 residues. The CDR3 is CASSFSSGTDTQYF. For the CDR3, the DNA is TGTGCCAGCAGCTTTTCTAGCGGGACAGATACGCAGTATTTT.

The sample holds a few counts of this clone. V and J are TRBV20-1 and TRBJ2-7; D gene uncertain. Per the germline V gene, CDR1 is DFQATT and CDR2 is SNEGSKA (reference sequence). Trimming took 7 bases from V and 2 from J, leaving 9 bases between them. This CDR3 comprises 11 residues. The CDR3 sequence is CSVPRAYEQYF. In DNA, the CDR3 is TGCAGTGTCCCCCGCGCCTACGAGCAGTACTTC.

This clone showed up just once. The chain links TRBV5-4 to TRBJ1-1; D not resolved. The CDR3 sequence is 13 residues long. V was trimmed by 2 bases and J by 3 bases, leaving 8 bases between them. Germline CDR1 is SGHNT and CDR2 is YYREEE (reference sequence). The CDR3 is CASSFDRDTEAFF. CDR3 bases: TGTGCCAGCAGCTTTGATCGGGACACTGAAGCTTTCTTT.

This clone was counted a few times. The rearrangement uses TRBV7-2 and TRBJ2-7; tentative D call: TRBD1 (5 bases). This CDR3 contains 17 residues. Trimming took off 5 bases at V and 2 bases at J, with 22 bases between the two ends. The germline CDR1 and CDR2 sequences are SGHTA and FQGNSA. The CDR3 here is CASSVGHAIPLAYEQYF. CDR3 coding DNA: TGTGCCAGCAGCGTTGGACACGCCATCCCCTTGGCCTACGAGCAGTACTTC. Based on the CDR3 plus reference TRBV7-2 and TRBJ2-7, the full variable domain is GAGVSQSPSNKVTEKGKDVELRCDPISGHTALYWYRQSLGQGLEFLIYFQGNSAPDKSGLPSDRFSAERTGGSVSTLTIQRTQQEDSAVYLCASSVGHAIPLAYEQYFGPGTRLTVT.

Concerning this clone: The same CDR3 arises from other DNA sequences in this sample as well. The chain is built from TRBV5-1 and TRBJ2-2; 8 bases match TRBD1. CDR3 length: 16 amino acids. V gave up 0 bases and J gave up 3 bases; unmatched junction bases: 4. Germline lookup yields CDR1 SGHRS and CDR2 YFSETQ. For the CDR3, the DNA is TGCGCCAGCAGCTTGGCGGACAGGGAGGACACCGGGGAGCTGTTTTTT. This gives the protein CASSLADREDTGELFF.

The genes are TRBV7-9 and TRBJ1-4, with D maybe TRBD1 (5 bases). V lost 5 bases and J 4 bases, leaving 11 bases between the germline ends. The CDR3 runs to 14 residues. Per the germline V gene, CDR1 is SEHNR and CDR2 is FQNEAQ (reference sequence). CDR3 DNA: TGTGCCAGCAGCCCGGGGACTTATAATGAAAAACTGTTTTTT. It specifies CASSPGTYNEKLFF.

V gene TRBV28 combines with J gene TRBJ1-2; tentatively, D is TRBD1 (5 bases). Looked up from germline, CDR1 is MDHEN and CDR2 is SYDVKM. V lost 6 bases and J lost 3, with 11 bases in between. This CDR3 is 13 amino acids long. CDR3 amino acids: CASSPRGDYGYTF. The CDR3 DNA reads TGTGCCAGCAGCCCTCGGGGGGACTATGGCTACACCTTC.

V is TRBV14 and J is TRBJ2-7; 9 positions agree with TRBD1. The CDR3 extends over 16 amino acids. Losses at the gene ends were 0 bases for V and 7 bases for J; bases not matched to a gene: 10. Germline V gives CDR1 SGHDN, CDR2 FVKESK. The DNA of the CDR3 is TGTGCCAGCAGCCAAGAACGAGGGACAGGGTTCGAGGAGCAGTACTTC. Translating gives CASSQERGTGFEEQYF.

The V and J genes are TRBV7-3 and TRBJ2-1; 14 positions agree with TRBD2. The CDR3 loop spans 16 amino acids. Germline CDR1 and CDR2: SGHTA and FQGTGA. The ends lost 5 bases at V and 7 bases at J; junction bases unmatched: 7. The CDR3 sequence is CASSTPGLAGGNEQFF. As DNA, the CDR3 is TGTGCCAGCAGCACACCAGGACTAGCGGGAGGAAATGAGCAGTTCTTC.

This clone has a handful of counts. The chain has TRBV9 and TRBJ2-1; 7 positions match TRBD2. V shed 2 bases and J 2 bases; nucleotides not matched to a gene: 4. The CDR3 totals 15 residues. Germline V CDR1 and CDR2: SGDLS, YYNGEE. The CDR3 loop reads CASSVLAETYNEQFF. The CDR3 region has the DNA TGTGCCAGCAGCGTCCTAGCGGAGACCTACAATGAGCAGTTCTTC.

This clone occurred a few times. J is TRBJ2-1 and V is TRBV30, with D possibly matching TRBD2 (5 bases). This CDR3 has 13 amino acids. The ends were cut back, 7 bases at V and 1 base at J, with 11 bases in the middle. Looked up from germline, CDR1 is GTSNPN and CDR2 is SVGIG (reference sequence). The CDR3 bases are TGTGCCTTTGCGGACTTATCCTACAATGAGCAGTTCTTC. Translation gives CAFADLSYNEQFF. Complete variable domain (other parts from reference TRBV30 and TRBJ2-1): SQTIHQWPATLVQPVGSPLSLECTVEGTSNPNLYWYRQAAGRGLQLLFYSVGIGQISSEVPQNLSASRPQDRQFILSSKKLLLSDSGFYLCAFADLSYNEQFFGPGTRLTVL.

This chain connects TRBV9 to TRBJ2-1; 7 nucleotides match TRBD2. This CDR3 is built from 18 residues. After removal of 4 bases from V and 1 base from J, the junction contained 14 bases not matched to a gene. Germline CDR1 and CDR2: SGDLS and YYNGEE. The CDR3 here is CASSLRAFSGTSYNEQFF. CDR3 nucleotides: TGTGCCAGCAGCCTACGTGCGTTCAGCGGGACGTCCTACAATGAGCAGTTCTTC.

This clone was seen a handful of times. Written as DNA, the CDR3 is TGCGCCAGCAGCTTGACCCAGGGCGAAAAACTGTTTTTT. This gives the protein CASSLTQGEKLFF. This chain uses TRBV5-1 with TRBJ1-4, with D tentatively TRBD1 (5 bases). The CDR3 has 13 amino acids. Per the germline V gene, CDR1 is SGHRS and CDR2 is YFSETQ. V lost 1 base and J 8 bases, leaving 9 bases between the germline ends. The variable domain in full, completed from reference TRBV5-1 and TRBJ1-4, reads KAGVTQTPRYLIKTRGQQVTLSCSPISGHRSVSWYQQTPGQGLQFLFEYFSETQRNKGNFPGRFSGRQFSNSRSEMNVSTLELGDSALYLCASSLTQGEKLFFGSGTQLSVL.

For this clone: At the DNA level, this CDR3 is encoded by other sequences in the same sample as well. The chain uses TRBV5-4 and TRBJ1-2, with 9 bases identical to TRBD1. The germline V gene has CDR1 SGHNT and CDR2 YYREEE (reference sequence). The length of the CDR3 is 13 residues. The V gene end was trimmed by 7 bases and the J gene end by 6 bases; junction bases not matched to a gene: 7. The CDR3 nucleotides read TGTGCCAGCTCCCTACAGGGGGCGGATGGCTACACCTTC. This codes for CASSLQGADGYTF. Filled out from reference TRBV5-4 and TRBJ1-2, the complete variable domain reads ETGVTQSPTHLIKTRGQQVTLRCSSQSGHNTVSWYQQALGQGPQFIFQYYREEENGRGNFPPRFSGLQFPNYSSELNVNALELDDSALYLCASSLQGADGYTFGSGTRLTVV.

The table lists this clone with a few counts. The chain carries TRBV5-4 and TRBJ1-2; weak D call: TRBD1 (5 bases). The CDR3 totals 13 residues. CDR1 SGHNT and CDR2 YYREEE come from the germline V gene (reference sequence). V was shortened by 0 bases and J by 8 bases, with 11 bases between the two germline ends. Here the CDR3 DNA reads TGTGCCAGCAGCTTGGACAGGACTAGCGGCTACACCTTC. Its protein product is CASSLDRTSGYTF.

This clone came up a few times. The chain employs TRBV4-1 and TRBJ2-7, with 7 bases lining up with TRBD2. V dropped 4 bases and J dropped 2; count of bases not matched to a gene: 11. CDR1 and CDR2 from the germline V gene are MGHRA and YSYEKL. CDR3 length: 16 amino acids. The CDR3 loop is CASSLGPGRGAYEQYF. For the CDR3, the DNA is TGCGCCAGCAGCCTTGGCCCGGGACGGGGGGCCTACGAGCAGTACTTC.

The chain combines TRBV29-1 with TRBJ2-1; 8 nucleotides agree with TRBD2. V shed 6 bases, J shed 7 bases, and the junction held 8 bases outside the gene matches. The CDR3 is 13 residues long. In germline, CDR1 is SQVTM, CDR2 ANQGSEA. The CDR3 spells CSVVGGASNEQFF. For the CDR3, the DNA is TGCAGCGTCGTCGGGGGGGCGTCAAATGAGCAGTTCTTC.

This clone was found a few times. This chain connects TRBV7-2 to TRBJ2-1; 15 bases agree with TRBD2. The ends lost 4 bases at V and 6 bases at J; junction bases unmatched: 4. Per the germline V gene, CDR1 is SGHTA and CDR2 is FQGNSA. The CDR3 runs 16 residues. The CDR3 is CASSSWTSGRANEQFF. CDR3 nucleotides: TGTGCCAGCAGCTCCTGGACTAGCGGGAGGGCCAATGAGCAGTTCTTC.

The chain employs TRBV6-5 and TRBJ2-7, with 10 bases matching TRBD1. The J segment lost 5 bases and the V segment lost 2 bases, leaving 6 bases of the junction unmatched. Germline assignment: CDR1 MNHEY and CDR2 SVGAGI. This CDR3 spans 15 amino acids. The CDR3 sequence is CASSYETGGSDEQYF. The CDR3 DNA reads as TGTGCCAGCAGTTACGAGACAGGGGGCTCGGACGAGCAGTACTTC.

This clone was counted a single time. The chain employs TRBV19 and TRBJ1-1; no reliable D call. Trimming shortened V by 0 bases and J by 1 base, and 9 bases separated the two germline ends. CDR1 is LNHDA, CDR2 SQIVND, per germline (reference sequence). This CDR3 is 15 amino acids long. The CDR3 region has the DNA TGTGCCAGTAGTATAGAATCAGATACGAACACTGAAGCTTTCTTT. The encoded protein is CASSIESDTNTEAFF.

This clone was seen a few times. Other DNA sequences in this specimen translate into the identical CDR3. The V call is TRBV28, the J call TRBJ2-7; 9 bases map to TRBD1. This CDR3 is 16 amino acids long. Germline V gene data show CDR1 as MDHEN and CDR2 as SYDVKM. Trimming at V came to 5 bases and at J to 1 base, leaving 9 bases not matched to a gene. The CDR3 DNA reads as TGTGCCAGCAGTCCTCCCCCCGGACAGGGGTCCTACGAGCAGTACTTC. It specifies CASSPPPGQGSYEQYF.